This is a list of T cell receptor beta chains from one sample in a study of lymphopenia after photon versus proton radiotherapy. Measured with immunoSEQ multiplex PCR; TCRdb has only the in-frame clones, and not every one. The sample yields roughly 25,000 clones, roughly 85% seen once. Here the sequenced sample was peripheral blood, taken from a patient treated with photon-based radiotherapy. All receptors come from a man aged 25-40 years with gastric cancer. Both conserved end residues are part of each CDR3. The order of the fields is clone size, D gene, V gene, J gene, CDR3 DNA, CDR3 protein. A D gene is named only where the DNA matches it firmly. Rows give clone size only sometimes, using once, few, many, or a class for an expanded clone.

.,.,TRBV6-1,TRBJ2-2,TGTGCCAGCAGTGAAGCCCACAACTCCCGGAAACAGCTGTTTTTT,CASSEAHNSRKQLFF
.,.,TRBV27,TRBJ2-3,TGTGCCAGCAGTTTAGGGTGGTCGGATACGCAGTATTTT,CASSLGWSDTQYF
.,.,TRBV29-1,TRBJ2-1,TGCAGCGTCCGGGCTGAGTCCTCCTCCTACAATGAGCAGTTCTTC,CSVRAESSSYNEQFF
.,TRBD2,TRBV9,TRBJ2-5,TGTGCCAGCAGCGATCTAGCGGGGGGCCAAGAGACCCAGTACTTC,CASSDLAGGQETQYF
.,.,TRBV29-1,TRBJ1-1,TGCAGCGCACCAGGGGTTACGAACACTGAAGCTTTCTTT,CSAPGVTNTEAFF
.,.,TRBV11-3,TRBJ1-3,TGTGCCAGCAGCAGGGGCGCGGACACCATATATTTT,CASSRGADTIYF
.,TRBD2,TRBV27,TRBJ2-5,TGTGCCAGCAGGTCACTAGCGGGAGTCTGGGAGACCCAGTACTTC,CASRSLAGVWETQYF
.,.,TRBV15,TRBJ1-4,TGTGCCACCAGCAGAGATTACGGTCAGAACCTTGGGAATGAAAAACTGTTTTTT,CATSRDYGQNLGNEKLFF
.,TRBD1,TRBV5-1,TRBJ2-5,TGCGCCAGCAGCCGAAAAGCAACAGGGGAGGAGACCCAGTACTTC,CASSRKATGEETQYF
.,TRBD1,TRBV9,TRBJ2-7,TGTGCCAGCAGCGTAGCCCCGGGACAGGTGCTACCCTACGAGCAGTACTTC,CASSVAPGQVLPYEQYF
.,TRBD2,TRBV19,TRBJ2-3,TGTGCCAGTAGGCCAGCGGGAGAACCAGATACGCAGTATTTT,CASRPAGEPDTQYF
few,.,TRBV5-1,TRBJ1-1,TGCGCCAGCAGCTTGCGCCAGGGTGGCACTGAAGCTTTCTTT,CASSLRQGGTEAFF
.,.,TRBV15,TRBJ2-5,TGTGCCACCAGCAGAGATCTCGAACGGGAGACCCAGTACTTC,CATSRDLERETQYF
.,.,TRBV7-2,TRBJ1-5,TGTGCCAGCAGCCGACTGGGAGCCGGGCGTCAGCCCCAGCATTTT,CASSRLGAGRQPQHF
.,.,TRBV4-1,TRBJ1-2,TGCGCCAGCAGCCAGTTTATTAGCGACAACTATGGCTACACCTTC,CASSQFISDNYGYTF
.,TRBD1,TRBV19,TRBJ2-3,TGTGCCAGTAGCTCGGACAGGGCTATAGATACGCAGTATTTT,CASSSDRAIDTQYF
.,TRBD2,TRBV11-2,TRBJ2-7,TGTGCCAGCAGCTTAGACTTTACTAGCGAAAGCTACGAGCAGTACTTC,CASSLDFTSESYEQYF
.,TRBD1,TRBV5-4,TRBJ2-5,TGTGCCAGCAGCCGACAGGGGGCCGTAGAGACCCAGTACTTC,CASSRQGAVETQYF
.,.,TRBV7-6,TRBJ1-1,TGTGCCAGCAGCTTAGGGGGGGCAGGGAATTCGAACACTGAAGCTTTCTTT,CASSLGGAGNSNTEAFF
.,.,TRBV28,TRBJ1-5,TGTGCCAGCAGTTTCTTCAGGGGAGGGTACCAGCCCCAGCATTTT,CASSFFRGGYQPQHF
.,.,TRBV11-2,TRBJ2-7,TGTGCCAGCAGCTGGAGGGAGACCTACGAGCAGTACTTC,CASSWRETYEQYF
once,TRBD2,TRBV5-1,TRBJ2-5,TGCGCCAGCAGCTTGGTGAGCGGGGGCCAAGAGACCCAGTACTTC,CASSLVSGGQETQYF
.,TRBD1,TRBV29-1,TRBJ1-6,TGCAGCGTTCGGACAGGGAGTAATTCACCCCTCCACTTT,CSVRTGSNSPLHF
.,.,TRBV16,TRBJ1-2,TGTGCCAGCAGCCAATCTAATGGGGCTAACTATGGCTACACCTTC,CASSQSNGANYGYTF